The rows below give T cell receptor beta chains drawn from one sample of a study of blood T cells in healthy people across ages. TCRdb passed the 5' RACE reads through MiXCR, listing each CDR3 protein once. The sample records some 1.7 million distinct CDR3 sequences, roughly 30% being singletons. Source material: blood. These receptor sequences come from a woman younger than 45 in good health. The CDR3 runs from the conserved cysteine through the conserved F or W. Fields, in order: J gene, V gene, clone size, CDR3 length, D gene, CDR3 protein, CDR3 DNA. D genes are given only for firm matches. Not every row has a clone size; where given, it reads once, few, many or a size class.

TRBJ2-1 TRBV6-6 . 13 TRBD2 CASPLAGGDEQFF TGTGCCAGCCCCCTAGCGGGTGGAGATGAGCAGTTCTTC
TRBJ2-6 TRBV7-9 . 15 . CASSSGQSGANVLTF TGTGCCAGCAGCTCCGGACAGTCTGGGGCCAACGTCCTGACTTTC
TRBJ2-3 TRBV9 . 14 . CASSKRLVSDTQYF TGTGCCAGCAGCAAAAGACTAGTTTCAGATACGCAGTATTTT
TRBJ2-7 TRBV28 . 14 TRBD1 CASRKSGGIYEQYF TGTGCCAGCAGGAAGTCAGGGGGAATTTACGAGCAGTACTTC
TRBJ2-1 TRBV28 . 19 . CASSFRQGIGSGFYNEQFF TGTGCCAGCAGTTTCAGGCAGGGGATCGGGTCGGGTTTCTACAATGAGCAGTTCTTC
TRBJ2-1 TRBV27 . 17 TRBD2 CASSFRTSGVSYNEQFF TGTGCCAGCAGTTTCCGGACTAGCGGGGTGTCCTACAATGAGCAGTTCTTC
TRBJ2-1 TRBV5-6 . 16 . CASSNKAGPGASEQFF TGTGCCAGCAGCAACAAAGCGGGCCCAGGAGCTAGTGAGCAGTTCTTC
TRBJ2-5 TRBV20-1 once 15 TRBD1 CSARVTGQLYNEQYF TGCAGTGCTAGAGTAACGGGACAGTTGTACAATGAGCAGTACTTC
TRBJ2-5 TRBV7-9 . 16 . CASSSMRGKGQETQYF TGTGCCAGCAGCTCCATGCGGGGAAAGGGGCAGGAGACCCAGTACTTC
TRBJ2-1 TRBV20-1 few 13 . CSALSRSHNEQFF TGCAGTGCTTTGTCTCGGAGTCACAATGAGCAGTTCTTC
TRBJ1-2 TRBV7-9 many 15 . CASSDPWGDNYGYTF TGTGCCAGCAGTGACCCCTGGGGTGATAACTATGGCTACACCTTC
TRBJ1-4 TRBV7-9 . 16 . CASSLARGRTNEKLFF TGTGCCAGCAGCTTAGCGAGGGGGAGGACTAATGAAAAACTGTTTTTT
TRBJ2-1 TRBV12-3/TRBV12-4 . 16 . CASSHRGASSYNEQFF TGTGCCAGCAGTCACCGGGGGGCGAGCTCCTACAATGAGCAGTTCTTC
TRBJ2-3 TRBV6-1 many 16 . CASSEFSDSGTDTQYF TGTGCCAGCAGTGAATTCTCTGATAGCGGCACAGATACGCAGTATTTT
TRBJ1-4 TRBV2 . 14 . CASRGLLTNEKLFF TGTGCCAGCCGTGGACTTCTAACTAATGAAAAACTGTTTTTT
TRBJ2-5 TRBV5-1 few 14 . CASSSTGQQETQYF TGCGCCAGCAGCTCAACGGGGCAGCAAGAGACCCAGTACTTC
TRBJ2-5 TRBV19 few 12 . CASTSAGETQYF TGTGCCAGTACCTCCGCGGGCGAGACCCAGTACTTC
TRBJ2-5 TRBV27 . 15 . CASSFSGGQGETQYF TGTGCCAGCAGCTTCTCGGGGGGCCAGGGGGAGACCCAGTACTTC
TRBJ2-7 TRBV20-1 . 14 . CSARVPGGSYEQYF TGCAGTGCTAGAGTCCCTGGCGGGTCCTACGAGCAGTACTTC
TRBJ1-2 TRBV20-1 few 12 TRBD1 CSGGQGARGYTF TGCAGTGGAGGACAGGGGGCGCGTGGCTACACCTTC
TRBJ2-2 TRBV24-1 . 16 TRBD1 CATSDSDRGSDGELFF TGTGCCACCAGTGATTCTGACAGGGGCTCAGACGGGGAGCTGTTTTTT
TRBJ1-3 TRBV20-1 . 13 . CSANWGARNTIYF TGCAGTGCTAACTGGGGGGCGCGAAACACCATATATTTT
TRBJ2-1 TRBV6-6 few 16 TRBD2 CASSYSPRSGSYEQFF TGTGCCAGCAGTTACTCCCCGAGAAGCGGGAGTTATGAGCAGTTCTTC
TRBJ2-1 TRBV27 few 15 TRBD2 CASSTSGGAQAEQFF TGTGCCAGCAGTACTAGCGGGGGGGCCCAGGCTGAGCAGTTCTTC
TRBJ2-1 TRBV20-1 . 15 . CSARVIGSSYNEQFF TGCAGTGCTAGAGTTATCGGGAGCTCCTACAATGAGCAGTTCTTC
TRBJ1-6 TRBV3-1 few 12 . CASSPSSAPLHF TGTGCCAGCAGCCCGTCATCGGCACCCCTCCACTTT
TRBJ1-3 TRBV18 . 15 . CASSPQGGTGNTIYF TGTGCCAGCTCACCACAGGGCGGAACTGGAAACACCATATATTTT
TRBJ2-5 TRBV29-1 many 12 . CTTYGKQETQYF TGCACCACTTACGGGAAGCAAGAGACCCAGTACTTC
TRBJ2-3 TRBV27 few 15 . CASRSLGGGTDTQYF TGTGCCAGCAGGAGCCTCGGGGGAGGTACAGATACGCAGTATTTT
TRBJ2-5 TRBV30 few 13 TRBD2 CAWRLAGEETQYF TGTGCCTGGCGCTTGGCGGGGGAAGAGACCCAGTACTTC
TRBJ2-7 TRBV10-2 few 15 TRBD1 CASSEAGQGAREQYF TGCGCCAGCAGTGAGGCGGGACAGGGGGCTCGAGAGCAGTACTTC
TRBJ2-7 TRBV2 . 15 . CATSQTGQTHYEQYF TGTGCCACCTCCCAAACCGGACAGACTCACTACGAGCAGTACTTC